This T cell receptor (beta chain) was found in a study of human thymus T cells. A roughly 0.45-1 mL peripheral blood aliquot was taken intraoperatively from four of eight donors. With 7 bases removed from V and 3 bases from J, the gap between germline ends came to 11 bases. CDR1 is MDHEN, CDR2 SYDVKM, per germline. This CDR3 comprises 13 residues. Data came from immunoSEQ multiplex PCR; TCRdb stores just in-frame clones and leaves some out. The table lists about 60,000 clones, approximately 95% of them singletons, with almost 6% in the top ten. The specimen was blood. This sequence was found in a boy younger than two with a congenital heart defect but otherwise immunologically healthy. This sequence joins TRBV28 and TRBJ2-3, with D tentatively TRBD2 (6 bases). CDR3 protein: CASTGRPTDTQYF. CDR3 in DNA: TGTGCCAGCACAGGGAGGCCAACAGATACGCAGTATTTT.